This TCR beta chain originates from a study of lymphopenia after photon versus proton radiotherapy. The CDR3 has 15 amino acids. Germline V gene sequence: CDR1 MNHNY, CDR2 SVGAGI (reference sequence). V was pared by 0 bases and J by 4 bases, with 1 base of the junction left unmatched. Profiled with immunoSEQ multiplex PCR; TCRdb holds only in-frame clones, not every one. This sample carries some 30,000 clones, about 93% of them seen once, and the ten largest clones take under 0.9%. Sample: peripheral blood, taken from a patient treated with photon-based radiotherapy. The chain uses TRBV6-6 and TRBJ2-1; 9 nucleotides match TRBD1. This TCR derives from a woman between 50 and 59 years old with cholangiocarcinoma. The CDR3 region is CASSYSGQGYNEQFF. As DNA, the CDR3 is TGTGCCAGCAGTTACTCGGGACAGGGTTACAATGAGCAGTTCTTC.